This TCR beta chain was recorded in a study of shared T cell receptors in the human thymus. Germline V CDR1 and CDR2: LGHNA, YNFKEQ. This CDR3 spans 14 amino acids. The junction had 3 bases not matched to a gene; V was cut back by 4 bases and J by 3 bases. TCRdb's copy holds only in-frame clones and misses some; the assay was immunoSEQ multiplex PCR. The data hold some 760,000 clones, with roughly 88% observed a single time. The same sample was also studied in work on human thymus T cells. That source reports: Samples came from healthy Finnish infants during open corrective cardiac surgery. It was from resections taken during corrective heart surgery that the thymus tissue came. Both thymic and peripheral blood repertoires showed apparently biased V and J usage. Overlap was high between thymic repertoires from unrelated individuals, as reported in related research.

Material: thymocytes. The receptor's source is a girl under three years old with a congenital heart defect. V gene TRBV4-2 combines with J gene TRBJ2-5, with 9 bases fitting TRBD2. The CDR3 DNA sequence: TGTGCCAGCAGCCCGTTAGCGGGGGAAGAGACCCAGTACTTC. This encodes CASSPLAGEETQYF.